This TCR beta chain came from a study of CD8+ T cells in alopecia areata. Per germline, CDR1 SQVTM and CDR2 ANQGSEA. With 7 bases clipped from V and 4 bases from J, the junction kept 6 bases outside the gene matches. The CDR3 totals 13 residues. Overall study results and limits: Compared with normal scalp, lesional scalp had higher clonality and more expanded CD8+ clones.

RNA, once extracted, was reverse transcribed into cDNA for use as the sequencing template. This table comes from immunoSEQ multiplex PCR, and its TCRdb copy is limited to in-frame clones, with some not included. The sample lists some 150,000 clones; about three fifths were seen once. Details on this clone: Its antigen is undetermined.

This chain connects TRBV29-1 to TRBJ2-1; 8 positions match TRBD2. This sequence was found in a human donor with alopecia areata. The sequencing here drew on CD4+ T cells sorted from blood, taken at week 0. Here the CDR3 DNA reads TGCAGCGCTCGGGAGGGGCTTTACAATGAGCAGTTCTTC. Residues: CSAREGLYNEQFF.